One and the same sample provided the 6 T cell receptor beta chains below, sequenced in a study of blood T cell repertoires in COVID-19. This table comes from immunoSEQ multiplex PCR, and its TCRdb copy is limited to in-frame clones, with some not included. The repertoire holds roughly 97,000 clones, with roughly 90% as singletons. Sample: peripheral blood. The receptor set was obtained from a human donor in a cohort sampled during active COVID-19.

The chain has TRBV18 and TRBJ1-5, with 7 bases lining up with TRBD1. J was trimmed by 1 base and V by 5 bases; bases with no gene match: 11. CDR3 size: 17 residues. The V gene's germline CDR1 is KGHSH and CDR2 LQKENI. DNA of the CDR3: TGTGCCAGCTCAAACCTGGCCCCGGACAGGAGCAATCAGCCCCAGCATTTT. Protein product: CASSNLAPDRSNQPQHF.

Details on this clone: Other DNA sequences in the sample encode the same CDR3. J is TRBJ2-3 and V is TRBV18; D gene uncertain. CDR3 length: 14 amino acids. With 2 bases removed from V and 0 bases from J, the gap between germline ends came to 6 bases. The germline V gene encodes CDR1 KGHSH and CDR2 LQKENI. Here the CDR3 DNA reads TGTGCCAGCTCACCAGTGGGCAGCACAGATACGCAGTATTTT. This sequence encodes CASSPVGSTDTQYF.

The V call is TRBV7-2, the J call TRBJ2-5, with 7 bases aligning to TRBD2. V gave up 1 base and J gave up 3 bases; unmatched junction bases: 5. Germline V lookup: CDR1 SGHTA, CDR2 FQGNSA. The CDR3 is 15 residues long. This CDR3 reads CASSLGRGREETQYF. The CDR3 DNA sequence: TGTGCCAGCAGCTTAGGGAGAGGGAGGGAAGAGACCCAGTACTTC.

The chain is built from TRBV9 and TRBJ1-3; 8 bases line up with TRBD1. Germline V gene data show CDR1 as SGDLS and CDR2 as YYNGEE. V lost 1 base to trimming and J lost 7 bases; unmatched junction nucleotides: 1. The CDR3 extends over 13 amino acids. The CDR3 bases are TGTGCCAGCAGCGTAACAGGGGGTAACACCATATATTTT. Protein: CASSVTGGNTIYF.

V usage is TRBV28 and J usage is TRBJ2-5; TRBD2 might be the D (6 bases). Trimming shortened V by 8 bases and J by 1 base, and 11 bases separated the two germline ends. Germline CDR1 and CDR2: MDHEN and SYDVKM. The CDR3 is 13 residues long. The DNA for the CDR3 is TGTGCCAGCCGGGGACTGTTCCAAGAGACCCAGTACTTC. Protein: CASRGLFQETQYF. The whole variable domain, filled in from reference TRBV28 and TRBJ2-5, reads DVKVTQSSRYLVKRTGEKVFLECVQDMDHENMFWYRQDPGLGLRLIYFSYDVKMKEKGDIPEGYSVSREKKERFSLILESASTNQTSMYLCASRGLFQETQYFGPGTRLLVL.

This sequence joins TRBV5-8 and TRBJ2-2; 11 bases line up with TRBD2. V was pared by 4 bases and J by 5 bases, with 7 bases of the junction left unmatched. CDR1 is SGHTS, CDR2 YDEGEE, per germline. This CDR3 is built from 16 residues. CDR3 coding DNA: TGTGCCAGCAGCCTACTAGCGGGAGTTCTGACCGGGGAGCTGTTTTTT. Translation gives CASSLLAGVLTGELFF.